One sample yielded the 15 T cell receptor beta chains listed below, sequenced in a study of shared clonotypes between healthy human individuals. Sequenced by immunoSEQ multiplex PCR; TCRdb stores in-frame clones only, minus some. The profile shows 2 million to 2.5 million clones, roughly 93% of them singletons. Sequenced: naive CD4+ T cells from PBMCs. The subset is: CD45RA+ positively selected. These receptors all come from a man aged 18 to 30 in good health. Some clones in this sample may be carry-over from other donors' samples.

Concerning this clone itself: Other DNA sequences within the sample encode an identical CDR3. The J gene is TRBJ1-1, the V gene TRBV7-9; 10 positions match TRBD1. The germline CDR1 and CDR2 sequences are SEHNR and FQNEAQ (reference sequence). V lost 5 bases, J lost 10 bases, and 7 bases stayed unmatched. This CDR3 has 13 amino acids. As DNA, the CDR3 is TGTGCCAGCAGCCTGGGACAGGGGCGGGTAGCTTTCTTT. It codes for CASSLGQGRVAFF.

The chain links TRBV7-9 to TRBJ2-1, with 11 bases aligning to TRBD2. Trimming removed 5 bases from V and 5 bases from J; junction bases left unmatched: 11. CDR3 size: 17 residues. CDR1 is SEHNR, CDR2 FQNEAQ, per germline (reference sequence). The CDR3 region has the DNA TGTGCCAGCAGCCCCCCTAGCGGGAGGAGGTCCGACAATGAGCAGTTCTTC. This gives the protein CASSPPSGRRSDNEQFF.

The chain carries TRBV7-9 and TRBJ2-1, with D maybe TRBD2 (6 bases). Germline V lookup: CDR1 SEHNR, CDR2 FQNEAQ (reference sequence). The CDR3 consists of 19 residues. The V end lost 4 bases, the J end lost 0 bases, and 22 bases lay between the germline ends. The CDR3 spells CASSSSTPTSRSSYNEQFF. The CDR3 DNA reads TGTGCCAGCAGCTCCTCGACTCCCACTAGCAGAAGCTCCTACAATGAGCAGTTCTTC.

The chain has TRBV4-2 and TRBJ2-1; TRBD2 is a possible D gene (6 bases). The V end was cut by 0 bases, the J end by 8 bases, with 23 bases between. In germline, CDR1 is LGHNA, CDR2 YNFKEQ. CDR3 length: 18 residues. The CDR3 nucleotides read TGTGCCAGCAGCCAAGAGGGACCGAGGGCGGGACTTTATTATGAGCAGTTCTTC. Its translation: CASSQEGPRAGLYYEQFF.

The chain uses TRBV2 and TRBJ1-1; possibly TRBD1 for D (5 bases). This CDR3 region has 13 residues. V gave up 6 bases and J gave up 1 base, with 9 bases separating them. Per germline, CDR1 SNHLY and CDR2 FYNNEI. CDR3 residues: CASSHGQNTEAFF. Written as DNA, the CDR3 is TGTGCCAGCAGCCACGGACAGAACACTGAAGCTTTCTTT.

This sequence joins TRBV28 and TRBJ1-5; D gene ambiguous. Trimming stripped 6 bases from V and 4 bases from J, with 16 bases between. Germline V lookup: CDR1 MDHEN, CDR2 SYDVKM. The CDR3 is made up of 15 amino acids. The CDR3 region is CASRHWTLGNQPQHF. The CDR3 coding sequence is TGTGCCAGCAGACATTGGACCTTGGGAAATCAGCCCCAGCATTTT.

The sample holds a few counts of this clone. CDR3 protein: CASSGRRNNVLTF. The CDR3 nucleotides are TGTGCCAGTAGTGGACGGAGGAACAACGTCCTGACTTTC. V gene TRBV19 combines with J gene TRBJ2-6; D is possibly TRBD2 (5 bases). The CDR3 loop spans 13 amino acids. Per the germline V gene, CDR1 is LNHDA and CDR2 is SQIVND (reference sequence). The V and J ends lost 5 bases and 9 bases respectively, with 11 bases between them.

V gene TRBV11-1 combines with J gene TRBJ2-7, with 8 nucleotides matching TRBD2. Germline loops: CDR1 SGHAT, CDR2 FQDESV (reference sequence). This CDR3 has 16 amino acids. With V trimmed by 0 bases and J by 5 bases, 9 bases remained unmatched. DNA of the CDR3: TGTGCCAGCAGCTTAGCGGGAACGGGAGGGCCTCACGAGCAGTACTTC. Translating gives CASSLAGTGGPHEQYF.

J is TRBJ2-7 and V is TRBV2; D unresolved. There are 14 residues in the CDR3. CDR1 SNHLY and CDR2 FYNNEI come from the germline V gene. V dropped 4 bases and J dropped 0 bases, with 10 bases sitting between them. The chain's CDR3 is CASSGNDISYEQYF. The CDR3 bases are TGTGCCAGCAGTGGGAACGACATCTCCTACGAGCAGTACTTC.

This clone was observed once. This sequence joins TRBV4-2 and TRBJ2-3; TRBD2 agrees at 11 bases. The trim removed 2 bases at V and 4 bases at J, leaving 11 bases unmatched. Germline CDR1 and CDR2: LGHNA and YNFKEQ. The CDR3 has 18 amino acids. The CDR3 loop reads CASSQRGLAGGIADTQYF. The CDR3 DNA follows: TGTGCCAGCAGCCAAAGAGGGCTAGCGGGAGGCATCGCAGATACGCAGTATTTT.

This clone was observed a single time. This chain connects TRBV28 to TRBJ2-7; no firm D call. V was trimmed by 2 bases and J by 1 base, leaving 12 bases between them. Germline CDR1 MDHEN, CDR2 SYDVKM. This CDR3 comprises 15 residues. The CDR3 is CASSLRPEGSYEQYF. In DNA, the CDR3 is TGTGCCAGCAGTTTACGGCCAGAAGGTTCCTACGAGCAGTACTTC.

This clone has more than one count but fewer than ten. An end of the junction differs from the germline gene, which may be a read error. The chain links TRBV20-1 to TRBJ1-1, with TRBD1 as a possible D gene (6 bases). From germline, CDR1 is DFQATT and CDR2 SNEGSKA (reference sequence). CDR3 length: 11 amino acids. The CDR3 DNA reads as TGCAGTGCTGGATCGGGTAGGGGGGCTGGGTTT. Protein: CSAGSGRGAGF.

The chain is built from TRBV7-2 and TRBJ2-5, with 8 bases identical to TRBD1. Germline lookup yields CDR1 SGHTA and CDR2 FQGNSA. The CDR3 has 13 residues. Germline trimming cut 7 bases from V and 8 bases from J; bases unmatched to any gene: 9. The CDR3 DNA sequence: TGTGCCAGCACCCCCGAGACAGGGGAAACCCAGTACTTC. Its protein product is CASTPETGETQYF.

This chain uses TRBV7-9 with TRBJ2-3; 8 bases fit TRBD1. The CDR3 loop spans 14 amino acids. V trimming: 3 bases; J trimming: 3 bases; junction bases outside the gene matches: 2. Germline CDR1 is SEHNR and CDR2 is FQNEAQ (reference sequence). The CDR3 DNA is TGTGCCAGCAGCTTGGACAGGGAGACAGATACGCAGTATTTT. Translated, it gives CASSLDRETDTQYF.

The J gene is TRBJ2-7, the V gene TRBV29-1, with D maybe TRBD2 (6 bases). CDR1 is SQVTM, CDR2 ANQGSEA, per germline. This CDR3 is built from 13 residues. The V end was cut by 7 bases, the J end by 0 bases, with 13 bases between. CDR3 residues: CSARWGDSYEQYF. CDR3 DNA sequence: TGCAGCGCCCGTTGGGGGGACTCCTACGAGCAGTACTTC.